The table lists the clone carrying this T cell receptor (beta chain) with a few counts. At one boundary the junction diverges from the germline segment, which might be a read error. This record belongs to a study of human T cells and chemical hapten exposure. TCRdb processed the RACE reads anew with MiXCR; each CDR3 protein has one entry. The table shows 120,000 or so distinct CDR3 sequences, with about 10% occurring only once. Regarding time point: patch test 3, about 24 weeks after DPC sensitization. Treatment given: therapeutic diphenylcyclopropenone sensitization with weekly scalp DPC. This sequence was found in a woman in her fifties or sixties with alopecia areata. Some clones in this sample may be carry-over from other donors' samples. The sequencing here drew on whole blood, taken in connection with sensitization to the hapten diphenylcyclopropenone (DPC).

CDR3: CASSQLREGPTSF. The CDR3 nucleotides read TGTGCCAGCAGCCAGCTCAGGGAGGGGCCTACATCATTC. The chain combines TRBV3-1 with TRBJ2-7; 7 nucleotides match TRBD2. CDR3 length equals 13 residues. In germline, CDR1 is LGHDT, CDR2 YNNKEL (reference sequence).